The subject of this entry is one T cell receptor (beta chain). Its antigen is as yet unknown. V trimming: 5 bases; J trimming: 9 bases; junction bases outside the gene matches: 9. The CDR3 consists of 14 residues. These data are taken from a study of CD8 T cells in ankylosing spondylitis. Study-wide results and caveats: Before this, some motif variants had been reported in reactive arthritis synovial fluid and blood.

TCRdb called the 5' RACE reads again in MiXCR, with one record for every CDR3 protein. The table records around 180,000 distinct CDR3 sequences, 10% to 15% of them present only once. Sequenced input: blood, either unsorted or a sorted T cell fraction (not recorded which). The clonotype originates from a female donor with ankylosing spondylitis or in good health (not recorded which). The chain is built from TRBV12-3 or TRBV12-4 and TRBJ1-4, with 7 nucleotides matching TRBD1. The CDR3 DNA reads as TGTGCCAGCAGTCTCCGGGACAGACTTAAAAAACTGTTTTTT. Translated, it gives CASSLRDRLKKLFF.